The TCR beta chain under discussion was sequenced for a study of CD8 T cells in ankylosing spondylitis. The CDR3 covers 14 residues. V lost 3 bases to trimming and J lost 5 bases; unmatched junction nucleotides: 7. Germline CDR1 and CDR2: MDHEN and SYDVKM. General study findings and limits: A TCR beta motif of fewer than 10 highly homologous variants seemed to mark ankylosing spondylitis blood.

A word on this clonotype: Its antigen is currently unknown.

TCRdb recomputed calls from the 5' RACE reads with MiXCR, one row per CDR3 protein. Here the sample spans hundreds of thousands of distinct CDR3 sequences, about 17% being singletons. The rearrangement links TRBV28 to TRBJ2-7, with TRBD2 identical over 7 bases. The origin of this receptor is a male donor with ankylosing spondylitis. Material for sequencing was blood, either unsorted or a sorted T cell fraction (not recorded which). The CDR3 reads CASSLAGANHEQYF. CDR3 DNA: TGTGCCAGCAGTTTGGCGGGAGCCAACCACGAGCAGTACTTC.